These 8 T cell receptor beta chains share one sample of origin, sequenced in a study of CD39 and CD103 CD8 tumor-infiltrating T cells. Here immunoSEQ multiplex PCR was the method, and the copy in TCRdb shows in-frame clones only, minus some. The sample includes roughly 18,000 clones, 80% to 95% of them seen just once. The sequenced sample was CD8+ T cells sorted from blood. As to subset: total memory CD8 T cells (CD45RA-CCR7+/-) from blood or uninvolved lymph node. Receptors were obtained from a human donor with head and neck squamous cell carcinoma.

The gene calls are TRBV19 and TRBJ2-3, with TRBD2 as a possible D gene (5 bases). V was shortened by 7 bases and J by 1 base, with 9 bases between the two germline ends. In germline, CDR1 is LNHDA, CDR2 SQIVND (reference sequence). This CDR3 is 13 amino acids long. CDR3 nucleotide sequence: TGTGCCAGTAACGGGCGGGGCACAGATACGCAGTATTTT. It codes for CASNGRGTDTQYF.

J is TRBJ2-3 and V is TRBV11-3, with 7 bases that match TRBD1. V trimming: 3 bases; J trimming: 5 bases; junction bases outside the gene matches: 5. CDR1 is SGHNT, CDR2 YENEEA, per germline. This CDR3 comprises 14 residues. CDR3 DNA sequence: TGTGCCAGCAGCTTCCAGGGGGTAGGAGATACGCAGTATTTT. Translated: CASSFQGVGDTQYF.

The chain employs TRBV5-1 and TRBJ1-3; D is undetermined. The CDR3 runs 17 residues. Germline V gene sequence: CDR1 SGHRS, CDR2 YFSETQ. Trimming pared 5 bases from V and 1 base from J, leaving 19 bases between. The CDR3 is CASRVVTAIGSGNTIYF. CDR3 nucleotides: TGCGCCAGCAGAGTGGTTACCGCCATCGGGTCTGGAAACACCATATATTTT.

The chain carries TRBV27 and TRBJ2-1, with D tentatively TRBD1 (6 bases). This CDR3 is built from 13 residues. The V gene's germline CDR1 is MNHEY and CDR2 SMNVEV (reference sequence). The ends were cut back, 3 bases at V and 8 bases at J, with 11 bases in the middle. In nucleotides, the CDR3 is TGTGCCAGCAGTTTTAATCAGGGGTATGAGCAGTTCTTC. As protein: CASSFNQGYEQFF.

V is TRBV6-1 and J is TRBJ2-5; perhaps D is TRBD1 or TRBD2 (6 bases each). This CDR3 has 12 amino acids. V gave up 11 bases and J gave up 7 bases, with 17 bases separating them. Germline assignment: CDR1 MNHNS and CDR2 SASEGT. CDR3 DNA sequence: TGTGCCGGCACAGGGCGGGGAGGGACCCAGTACTTC. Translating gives CAGTGRGGTQYF.

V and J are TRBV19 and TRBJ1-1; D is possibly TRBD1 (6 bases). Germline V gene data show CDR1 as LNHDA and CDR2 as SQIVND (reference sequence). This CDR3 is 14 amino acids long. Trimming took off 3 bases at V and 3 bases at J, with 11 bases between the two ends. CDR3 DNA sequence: TGTGCCAGTAGTATGGGGGGCGGGTACACTGAAGCTTTCTTT. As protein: CASSMGGGYTEAFF.

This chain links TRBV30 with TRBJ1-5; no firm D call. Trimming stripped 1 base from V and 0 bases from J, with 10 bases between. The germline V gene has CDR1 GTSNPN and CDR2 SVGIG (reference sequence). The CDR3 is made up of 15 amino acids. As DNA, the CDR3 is TGTGCCTGGAGTGAAATGGGAAATAGCAATCAGCCCCAGCATTTT. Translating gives CAWSEMGNSNQPQHF.

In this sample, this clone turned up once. The CDR3 sequence is CASSEGGTGELFF. For the CDR3, the DNA is TGTGCCAGCAGTGAGGGTGGGACCGGGGAGCTGTTTTTT. This sequence joins TRBV25-1 and TRBJ2-2, with D unclear. Germline V lookup: CDR1 MGHDK, CDR2 SYGVNS. The V end lost 3 bases, the J end lost 5 bases, and 7 bases lay between the germline ends. This CDR3 contains 13 residues.